This T cell receptor (beta chain) was found in a study of T cell clonality in common variable immunodeficiency. Clones were read by immunoSEQ multiplex PCR, and TCRdb kept only the in-frame ones, dropping some. Recorded here are approximately 51,000 clones, with no singletons, and the ten leading clones hold around 6.3%. This clone showed up many times. The read is 3 residues too short to cover the CDR3 end, so that end is filled in from the germline J gene. Per germline, CDR1 DFQATT and CDR2 SNEGSKA (reference sequence). The CDR3 is 14 residues long. The sample comprised peripheral blood mononuclear cells. The sequence was obtained from a person aged 18 to 70 in good health. This sequence joins TRBV20-1 and TRBJ2-3, with a possible D match to TRBD2 (7 bases). CDR3 bases read: TGCAGTGCTAGCATGGGGGGGCCCCAAGAGACG. Its translation is CSASMGGPQET. The whole CDR3 reads CSASMGGPQETQYF.